This record covers a single TCR beta chain. Its specificity is not known. The record originates from a study of cytomegalovirus exposure and HLA in healthy donors. Study-level results: Sequencing probably produced one cluster of sequence variants that were highly shared. In vitro checks showed that a few CMV-associated chains really do target CMV antigens. By a later analysis, the bulk of CMV-associated TCR beta chains appeared HLA-restricted.

The PCR used 60 Vbeta and 13 Jbeta primers. Under the authors' procedure: Some 11 million of the roughly 80 million unique TCR beta chains counted in a later analysis were shared. Repertoires were generated with immunoSEQ multiplex PCR, while TCRdb's copy carries only in-frame clones and drops some. The DNA was the basis for D and trimming; V, J and clone size are from that table. The profile shows about 150,000 clones, roughly three quarters of them singletons. The clonotype was recovered from a human donor in good health. Material: PBMCs.

CDR3 amino acids: CATQGSARHWEQYF. The CDR3 DNA reads as TGTGCCACCCAAGGGAGCGCCCGCCACTGGGAGCAGTACTTC. The chain links TRBV6-5 to TRBJ2-7, with a weak D call TRBD2 (5 bases). The germline V and J ends were trimmed by 10 bases and 7 bases, with 23 bases remaining between them. The CDR3 sequence is 14 residues long. CDR1 MNHEY and CDR2 SVGAGI come from the germline V gene.